This record covers a single T cell receptor (beta chain). Its antigen is not yet known. Possible read error: a much larger clone is one base away. Sequencing was carried out with an Illumina HiSeq 1500. TCRdb reprocessed the public reads (quality trimming at Q25 with fastp, clone calling with MiXCR) and kept in-frame beta chains. Here each entry gathers all rows of one CDR3 protein and keeps the most common genes and DNA. The sample table records more than 500,000 distinct CDR3 sequences; 16% of these occur just once. The ten largest clones capture about 24% of the sample. The source of the sample is a study of T cell repertoires in cytomegalovirus infection (dated by TCRdb to between 2017 and 2020). At the level of the whole study: The HLA type of each donor mattered for the analysis, because public TCR beta signatures pointed to carriage of CMV infection along with the matching HLA type.

The full study reports these points: In both this cohort and an independent cohort of 350 to 400 donors, the cumulative frequency of public TCR beta family members distinguished carriers of CMV infection plus the relevant HLA type. In the ex vivo response, HLA-C-restricted CMV-specific TCR beta clonotypes were dominant, and in two of eight donors the single most frequent clonotype came from this HLA-C-restricted group.

The CDR3 has 18 amino acids, counting the end cysteine and phenylalanine. Only the CDR3 DNA is retained, 54 bases long and in frame from the first base. The germline V gene encodes CDR1 SGHRS and CDR2 YFSETQ. This clonotype originated in a human donor in good health (CMV status not recorded). Some clones in this sample may be carry-over from other donors' samples. The sequenced sample consisted of CD8+ T cells from PBMCs. The rearrangement joined TRBV5-1 to TRBJ1-6; the D gene assignment is ambiguous. The CDR3 is CASSLAGVEKAYNSLLHF. The base sequence is TGCGCCAGCAGCTTGGCCGGGGTAGAGAAGGCCTATAATTCACTCCTCCACTTT.